This T cell receptor beta chain was sequenced for a study of shared clonotypes between healthy human individuals. Data came from immunoSEQ multiplex PCR; TCRdb stores just in-frame clones and leaves some out. The sample comprises over a million clones, roughly 95% of which are singletons, and over 1% rests with the top ten. The CDR3 loop spans 13 amino acids. From germline, CDR1 is LGHNA and CDR2 YNFKEQ. The J segment lost 7 bases and the V segment lost 0 bases, leaving 2 bases of the junction unmatched. The receptor's source is a man aged 25 to 45 in good health. Specimen: naive CD4+ T cells sorted from blood. Subset described: CD45RA+ positively selected. V and J are TRBV4-2 and TRBJ1-1, with 7 bases that match TRBD1. The CDR3 loop reads CASSQDGQVEAFF. CDR3 DNA sequence: TGTGCCAGCAGCCAAGATGGACAGGTTGAAGCTTTCTTT.